This T cell receptor beta chain emerged from a study of control samples from healthy donors and cancer patients (dated by TCRdb to about 2020). The V end gives up 4 bases and the J end 5 bases, leaving 6 bases in the junction not matched to a gene. The CDR3 runs 14 amino acids, cysteine and phenylalanine included. Only the CDR3 region is kept as DNA, spanning 42 bases read in frame from base 1. The germline V gene encodes CDR1 SGHTA and CDR2 FQGNSA. Preparation of the library involved the immunoSEQ multiplex PCR assay. This is the immuneACCESS table as TCRdb keeps it, with only in-frame sequences that have V and J called. A part of the clones is gone; compared with another copy, unresolved V genes explain less than half, and the rest is unexplained. This sample has tens of thousands of clones in its table, and roughly 84% of those were observed once. The top ten hold around 3.8% of the sample. Concerning this clone itself: Its antigen is still unknown. The input lacks base qualities; no much larger clone sits a single base away.

This sequence was found in a woman between 50 and 59 years old in good health. The sequencing input was blood. The V and J segments used are TRBV7-2 and TRBJ2-5; TRBD2 matches 8 bases in the middle. CDR3 region: CASSSGLAAETQYF. The DNA sequence is TGTGCCAGCAGCTCAGGACTAGCCGCGGAGACCCAGTACTTC.